This passage covers 5 T cell receptor beta chains from one sample sequenced in a study of CD8+ T cells in alopecia areata. Isolated RNA was reverse transcribed into cDNA used as the sequencing template. Method: immunoSEQ multiplex PCR; TCRdb's copy keeps in-frame clones and lacks some. The sample includes some 190,000 clones, more than 55% of them seen just once. Treatment defined: oral pan-JAK inhibitor, 5-10 mg twice daily. Sequences were derived from CD4+ T cells sorted from blood, sampled at week 49, from a patient treated with tofacitinib. These TCRs come from a human donor with alopecia areata.

This clone showed up just a few times. The genes are TRBV30 and TRBJ1-1, with D perhaps TRBD1 (5 bases). Germline-derived CDR1 and CDR2 are GTSNPN and SVGIG (reference sequence). V lost 0 bases, J lost 5 bases, and 13 bases lay in between. The CDR3 spans 14 residues. DNA for the CDR3: TGTGCCTGGAGTGTCACCAGGGTGGCAACTGAAGCTTTCTTT. This sequence encodes CAWSVTRVATEAFF.

The chain recombines TRBV29-1 with TRBJ2-7, with no clear D. Trimming took 2 bases from V and 5 from J, leaving 10 bases between them. The germline V gene has CDR1 SQVTM and CDR2 ANQGSEA. The CDR3 covers 12 residues. For the CDR3, the DNA is TGCAGCGTTGAAAGCAACCAGGACGAGCAGTACTTC. Protein: CSVESNQDEQYF.

The chain employs TRBV5-4 and TRBJ1-6, with unresolved D. Germline CDR1 is SGHNT and CDR2 is YYREEE (reference sequence). The CDR3 runs to 15 residues. The ends were cut back, 0 bases at V and 8 bases at J, with 12 bases in the middle. In DNA form, the CDR3 reads TGTGCCAGCAGCTTGGAAGTGCGGAGTGATTCACCCCTCCACTTT. Translation: CASSLEVRSDSPLHF.

The chain is built from TRBV29-1 and TRBJ1-2; D is unresolved. The V end lost 5 bases, the J end lost 4 bases, and 14 bases lay between the germline ends. Germline loops: CDR1 SQVTM, CDR2 ANQGSEA. The CDR3 has 13 residues. The CDR3 protein is CSVLIGSLYGYTF. The DNA of the CDR3 is TGCAGCGTTCTGATCGGGAGCCTCTATGGCTACACCTTC.

This clone has only a few counts. Additional DNA sequences in this sample encode the identical CDR3. The chain links TRBV27 to TRBJ2-7; TRBD1 matches 11 bases. V gave up 6 bases and J gave up 2 bases; unmatched junction bases: 3. In germline, CDR1 is MNHEY, CDR2 SMNVEV (reference sequence). This CDR3 spans 14 amino acids. The CDR3 is CASRPGQGAYEQYF. The DNA for the CDR3 is TGTGCCAGCAGGCCGGGACAGGGGGCCTACGAGCAGTACTTC.